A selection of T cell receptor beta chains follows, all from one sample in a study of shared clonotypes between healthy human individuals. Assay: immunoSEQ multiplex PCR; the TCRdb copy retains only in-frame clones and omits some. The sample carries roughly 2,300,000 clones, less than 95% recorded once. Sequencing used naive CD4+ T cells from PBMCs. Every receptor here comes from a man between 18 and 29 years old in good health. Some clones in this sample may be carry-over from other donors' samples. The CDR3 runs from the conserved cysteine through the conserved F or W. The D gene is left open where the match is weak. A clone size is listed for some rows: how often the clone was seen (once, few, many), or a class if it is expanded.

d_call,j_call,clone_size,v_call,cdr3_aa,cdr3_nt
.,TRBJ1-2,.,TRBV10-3,CAINEDQMMFGYTF,TGTGCCATCAACGAGGACCAGATGATGTTTGGCTACACCTTC
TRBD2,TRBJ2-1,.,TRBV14,CASSQLSGSSYNEQFF,TGTGCCAGCAGCCAACTGAGCGGGAGCTCCTACAATGAGCAGTTCTTC
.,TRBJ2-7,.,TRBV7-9,CASSYAGSPYEQYF,TGTGCCAGCAGCTACGCGGGATCCCCCTACGAGCAGTACTTC
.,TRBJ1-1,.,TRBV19,CASSIEAGQNTEAFF,TGTGCCAGTAGTATAGAGGCAGGGCAGAACACTGAAGCTTTCTTT
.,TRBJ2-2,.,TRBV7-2,CASSLNRLNTGELFF,TGTGCCAGCAGCCTGAACAGGCTGAACACCGGGGAGCTGTTTTTT
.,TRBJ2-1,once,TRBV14,CASSQRGSGHYNEQFF,TGTGCCAGCAGCCAACGTGGGAGCGGGCACTACAATGAGCAGTTCTTC
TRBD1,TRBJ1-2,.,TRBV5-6,CASSRTGQVAGGYTF,TGTGCCAGCAGCCGGACCGGACAGGTCGCAGGTGGCTACACCTTC
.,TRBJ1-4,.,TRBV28,CASRIGGSEKLFF,TGTGCCAGCAGAATAGGGGGTAGTGAAAAACTGTTTTTT
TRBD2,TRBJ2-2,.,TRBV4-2,CASSQQGLVNTGELFF,TGTGCCAGCAGCCAGCAGGGACTAGTGAACACCGGGGAGCTGTTTTTT
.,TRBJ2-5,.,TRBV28,CASSPWGREYRETQYF,TGTGCCAGCAGTCCGTGGGGGCGGGAGTATAGAGAGACCCAGTACTTC
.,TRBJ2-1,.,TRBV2,CASRQNEQFF,TGTGCCAGCAGACAAAATGAGCAGTTCTTC
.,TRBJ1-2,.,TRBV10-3,CAMAGGNYGYTF,TGTGCCATGGCGGGCGGTAACTATGGCTACACCTTC
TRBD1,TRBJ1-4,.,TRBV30,CAWSVSRTGQGDEKLFF,TGTGCCTGGAGTGTATCGCGTACTGGACAGGGGGATGAAAAACTGTTTTTT
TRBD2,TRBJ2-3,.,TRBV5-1,CASSGRLTSNREADTQYF,TGCGCCAGCAGCGGACGTTTGACTAGCAACCGAGAGGCAGATACGCAGTATTTT
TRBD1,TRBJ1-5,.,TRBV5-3,CASTGTGWNQPQHF,TGTGCCAGCACCGGGACAGGGTGGAATCAGCCCCAGCATTTT
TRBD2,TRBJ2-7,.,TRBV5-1,CASNPLAGDSYEQYF,TGCGCCAGCAACCCTCTAGCGGGGGACTCCTACGAGCAGTACTTC
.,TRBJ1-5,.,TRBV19,CASSIPQGTGNQPQHF,TGTGCCAGTAGTATTCCCCAGGGGACGGGCAATCAGCCCCAGCATTTT
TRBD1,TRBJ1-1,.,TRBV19,CASSMDRGLIGSEAFF,TGTGCCAGTAGTATGGACAGGGGCCTCATAGGGTCTGAAGCTTTCTTT
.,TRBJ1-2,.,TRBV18,CASSPGQGPYGYTF,TGTGCCAGCTCACCAGGCCAGGGGCCCTATGGCTACACCTTC
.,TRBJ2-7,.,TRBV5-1,CASGQEGISYEQYF,TGCGCCAGCGGTCAAGAAGGGATCTCCTACGAGCAGTACTTC
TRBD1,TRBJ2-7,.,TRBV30,CACLPGTGDAEQYF,TGTGCCTGCCTTCCCGGGACAGGGGACGCCGAGCAGTACTTC
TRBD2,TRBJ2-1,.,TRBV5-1,CASSLPSGSYNEQFF,TGCGCCAGCAGCTTGCCTAGCGGGTCCTACAATGAGCAGTTCTTC
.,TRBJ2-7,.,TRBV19,CASSIGGHSAEQYF,TGTGCCAGTAGTATAGGCGGACATTCCGCCGAGCAGTACTTC
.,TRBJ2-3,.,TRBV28,CASSSGGDTQYF,TGTGCCAGCAGTTCTGGGGGAGATACGCAGTATTTT
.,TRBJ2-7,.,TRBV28,CASSLLAYEQYF,TGTGCCAGCAGTCTACTAGCCTACGAGCAGTACTTC
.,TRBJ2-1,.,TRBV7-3,CASSLTSTLPQFF,TGTGCCAGCAGCTTAACCTCGACCCTTCCGCAGTTCTTC
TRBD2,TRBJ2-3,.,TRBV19,CASSGIAGGYANF,TGTGCCAGTAGTGGTATAGCGGGAGGCTATGCTAATTTT
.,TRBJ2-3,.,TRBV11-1,CASSFPQDTQYF,TGTGCCAGCAGCTTTCCCCAAGATACGCAGTATTTT
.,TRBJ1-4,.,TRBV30,CAWSGSTREKLFF,TGTGCCTGGAGTGGAAGCACCCGTGAAAAACTGTTTTTT
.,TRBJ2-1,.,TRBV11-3,CASSSGQPYNEQFF,TGTGCCAGCAGCTCGGGACAACCCTACAATGAGCAGTTCTTC
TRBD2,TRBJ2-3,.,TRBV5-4,CASSLGLAGGFGTDTQYF,TGTGCCAGCAGCTTGGGACTAGCGGGAGGGTTTGGAACAGATACGCAGTATTTT
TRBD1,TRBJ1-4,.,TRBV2,CASRATGVLDEKLFF,TGTGCCAGCAGGGCAACAGGGGTATTGGATGAAAAACTGTTTTTT
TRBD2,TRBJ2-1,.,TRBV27,CASSLSARLAGGRGEQFF,TGTGCCAGCAGTTTATCGGCCCGACTAGCGGGAGGCCGCGGTGAGCAGTTCTTC
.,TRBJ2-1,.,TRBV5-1,CASSFGGPNNEQFF,TGCGCCAGCAGCTTCGGCGGCCCCAACAATGAGCAGTTCTTC
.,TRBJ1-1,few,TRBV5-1,CASSLAVLKTEAFF,TGCGCCAGCAGCTTGGCCGTCCTAAAGACTGAAGCTTTCTTT
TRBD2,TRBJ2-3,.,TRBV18,CASSPGSGVLTDTQYF,TGTGCCAGCTCACCGGGGAGCGGGGTCCTGACAGATACGCAGTATTTT
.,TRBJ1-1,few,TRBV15,CATSRSRVFAEAFF,TGTGCCACCAGCAGATCCCGGGTCTTCGCTGAAGCTTTCTTT
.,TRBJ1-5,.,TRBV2,CASSGGQNSNQPQHF,TGTGCCAGCAGCGGAGGACAGAATAGCAATCAGCCCCAGCATTTT
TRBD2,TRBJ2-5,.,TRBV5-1,CASRVPSGTRETQYF,TGCGCCAGCAGAGTGCCTAGCGGTACGCGGGAGACCCAGTACTTC
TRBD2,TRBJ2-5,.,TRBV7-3,CASSVLAGGQETQYF,TGTGCCAGCAGCGTACTAGCGGGAGGCCAAGAGACCCAGTACTTC
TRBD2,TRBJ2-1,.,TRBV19,CASSVSTSGSGEQFF,TGTGCCAGTAGTGTCTCGACTAGCGGGAGCGGTGAGCAGTTCTTC
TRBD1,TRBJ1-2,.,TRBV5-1,CASSLFTGGGYGYTF,TGCGCCAGCAGCTTGTTCACAGGGGGCGGCTATGGCTACACCTTC
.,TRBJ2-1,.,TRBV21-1,CASSKQGGEQFF,TGTGCCAGCAGCAAACAAGGGGGTGAGCAGTTCTTC
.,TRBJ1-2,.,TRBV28,CASSPRSGPSSYYGYTF,TGTGCCAGCAGTCCGCGGTCCGGGCCATCGTCCTATTATGGCTACACCTTC
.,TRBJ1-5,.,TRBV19,CASSIGHISNQPQHF,TGTGCCAGTAGTATTGGCCACATTAGCAATCAGCCCCAGCATTTT
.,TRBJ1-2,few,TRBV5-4,CASSPDRYGYTF,TGTGCCAGCAGCCCCGACAGGTATGGCTACACCTTC
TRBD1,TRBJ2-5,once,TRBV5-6,CASSSSGQGETQYF,TGTGCCAGCAGCTCAAGCGGACAGGGAGAGACCCAGTACTTC
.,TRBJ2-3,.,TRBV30,CAWGDFTDTQYF,TGTGCCTGGGGGGACTTCACAGATACGCAGTATTTT